This TCR beta chain was retrieved from a study of control samples from healthy donors and cancer patients. In this sample, this clone turned up once. Using immunoSEQ multiplex PCR, the repertoire was profiled, and TCRdb retains in-frame clones only, with some absent. The profile shows 100,000 to 150,000 clones, 92% of them singletons. This CDR3 is 15 amino acids long. V shed 4 bases and J shed 5 bases, with 14 bases lying between them. Germline lookup yields CDR1 MGHRA and CDR2 YSYEKL. Sequenced sample: blood. The sequence was collected from a woman in her 50s in good health. The chain links TRBV4-1 to TRBJ1-4; no firm D call. The CDR3 bases are TGCGCCAGCAGCCGACCTCTGGGCCCCAATGAAAAACTGTTTTTT. Translated: CASSRPLGPNEKLFF.